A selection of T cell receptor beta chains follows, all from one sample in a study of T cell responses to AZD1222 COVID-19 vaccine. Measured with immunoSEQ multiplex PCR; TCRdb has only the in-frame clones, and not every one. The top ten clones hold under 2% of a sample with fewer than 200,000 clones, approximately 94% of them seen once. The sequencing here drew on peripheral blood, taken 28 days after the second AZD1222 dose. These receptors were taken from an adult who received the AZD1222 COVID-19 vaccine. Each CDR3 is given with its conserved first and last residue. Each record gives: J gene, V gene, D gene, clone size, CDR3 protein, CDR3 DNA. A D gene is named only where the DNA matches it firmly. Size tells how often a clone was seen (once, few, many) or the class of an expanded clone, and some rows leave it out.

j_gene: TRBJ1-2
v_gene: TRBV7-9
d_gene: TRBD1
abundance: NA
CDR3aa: CASSHQGAFGNGYTF
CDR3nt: TGTGCCAGCAGCCACCAGGGGGCTTTTGGAAATGGCTACACCTTC

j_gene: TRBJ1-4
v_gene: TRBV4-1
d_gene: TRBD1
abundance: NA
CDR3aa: CASSPYGTGGNEKLFF
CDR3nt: TGCGCCAGCAGCCCTTACGGGACAGGGGGAAATGAAAAACTGTTTTTT

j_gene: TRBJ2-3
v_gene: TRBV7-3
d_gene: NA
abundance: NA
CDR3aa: CASSRTITDTQYF
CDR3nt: TGTGCCAGCAGCCGTACAATCACAGATACGCAGTATTTT

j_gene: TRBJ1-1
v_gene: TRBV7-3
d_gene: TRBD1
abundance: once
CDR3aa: CASSVNRGRRTEAFF
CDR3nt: TGTGCCAGCAGCGTAAACAGGGGGCGTAGAACTGAAGCTTTCTTT

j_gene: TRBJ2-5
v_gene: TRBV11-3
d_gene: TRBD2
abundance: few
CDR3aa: CASSFTSGHQETQYF
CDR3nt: TGTGCCAGCAGCTTTACTAGCGGACACCAAGAGACCCAGTACTTC

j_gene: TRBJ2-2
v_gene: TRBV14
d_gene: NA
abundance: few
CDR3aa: CASSQVSPGELFF
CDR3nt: TGTGCCAGCAGCCAAGTATCTCCCGGGGAGCTGTTTTTT

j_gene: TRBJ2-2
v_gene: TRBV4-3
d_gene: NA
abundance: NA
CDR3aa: CASSQEGPLPKNTGELFF
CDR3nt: TGCGCCAGCAGCCAAGAGGGACCGTTACCGAAAAACACCGGGGAGCTGTTTTTT

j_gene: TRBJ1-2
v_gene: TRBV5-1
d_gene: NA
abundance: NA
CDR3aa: CASRPEENYGYTF
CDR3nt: TGCGCCAGCAGGCCGGAGGAGAACTATGGCTACACCTTC

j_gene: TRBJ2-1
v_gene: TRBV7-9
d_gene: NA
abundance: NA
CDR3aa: CASSLLGGGSYNEQFF
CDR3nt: TGTGCCAGCAGCTTATTGGGTGGGGGATCCTACAATGAGCAGTTCTTC

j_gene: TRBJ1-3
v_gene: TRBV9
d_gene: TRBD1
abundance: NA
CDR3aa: CASSVEGGVTGNTIYF
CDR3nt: TGTGCCAGCAGCGTAGAAGGGGGCGTGACTGGAAACACCATATATTTT

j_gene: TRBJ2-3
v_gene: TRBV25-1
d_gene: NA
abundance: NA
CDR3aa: CASTPSFTDTQYF
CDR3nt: TGTGCCAGCACCCCGTCTTTCACAGATACGCAGTATTTT

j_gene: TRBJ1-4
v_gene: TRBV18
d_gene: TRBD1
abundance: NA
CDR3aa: CASSPSSGGDEKLFF
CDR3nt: TGTGCCAGCTCACCATCGTCAGGGGGTGATGAAAAACTGTTTTTT

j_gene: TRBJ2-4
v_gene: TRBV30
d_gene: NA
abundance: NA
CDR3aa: CACSWATEGNIQYF
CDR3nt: TGTGCCTGTTCTTGGGCGACAGAAGGAAACATTCAGTACTTC

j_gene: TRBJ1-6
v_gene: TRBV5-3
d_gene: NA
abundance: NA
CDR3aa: CARSLAVGLDQDNSPLHF
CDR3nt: TGTGCCAGAAGCTTGGCCGTCGGTCTCGATCAGGATAATTCACCCCTCCACTTT

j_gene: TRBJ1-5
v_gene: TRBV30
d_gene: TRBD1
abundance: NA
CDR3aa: CAWGTGGDGGQPQHF
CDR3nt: TGTGCCTGGGGAACAGGGGGGGATGGAGGTCAGCCCCAGCATTTT

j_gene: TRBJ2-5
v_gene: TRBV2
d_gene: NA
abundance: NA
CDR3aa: CASTVRETQYF
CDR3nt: TGTGCCAGCACGGTTAGGGAGACCCAGTACTTC

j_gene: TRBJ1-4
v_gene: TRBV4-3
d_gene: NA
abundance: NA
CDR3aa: CASSQGQRSNEKLFF
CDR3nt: TGCGCCAGCAGCCAAGGGCAGAGGTCTAATGAAAAACTGTTTTTT

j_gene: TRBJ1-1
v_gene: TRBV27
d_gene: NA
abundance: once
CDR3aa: CASSKQGNTEAFF
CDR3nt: TGTGCCAGCAGTAAACAGGGGAACACTGAAGCTTTCTTT

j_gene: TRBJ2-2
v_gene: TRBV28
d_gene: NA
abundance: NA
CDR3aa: CASSLSSPGAFVYPGELFF
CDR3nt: TGTGCCAGCAGTTTATCAAGCCCGGGGGCCTTTGTATATCCCGGGGAGCTGTTTTTT

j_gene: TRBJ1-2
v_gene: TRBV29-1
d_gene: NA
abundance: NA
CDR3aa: CSVATGLNYGYTF
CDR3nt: TGCAGCGTTGCCACGGGACTTAACTATGGCTACACCTTC

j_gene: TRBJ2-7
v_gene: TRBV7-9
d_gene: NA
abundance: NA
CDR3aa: CASRQDSSYEQYF
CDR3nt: TGTGCCAGCCGACAAGACAGCTCCTACGAGCAGTACTTC

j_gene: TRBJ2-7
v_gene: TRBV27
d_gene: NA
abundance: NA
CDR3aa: CASSLSPTYEQYF
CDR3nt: TGTGCCAGCAGTTTAAGTCCGACCTACGAGCAGTACTTC

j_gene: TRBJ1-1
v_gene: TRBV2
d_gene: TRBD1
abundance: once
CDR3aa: CASSRDRGGTEAFF
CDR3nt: TGTGCCAGCAGTAGGGACAGGGGAGGCACTGAAGCTTTCTTT

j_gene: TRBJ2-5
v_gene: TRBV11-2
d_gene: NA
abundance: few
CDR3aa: CASSFRLGQETQYF
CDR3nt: TGTGCCAGCAGCTTCAGACTAGGACAAGAGACCCAGTACTTC

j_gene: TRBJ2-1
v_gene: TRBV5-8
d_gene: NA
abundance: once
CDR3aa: CASSVPRSLSYNEQFF
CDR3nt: TGTGCCAGCAGCGTCCCCAGAAGTCTCTCCTACAATGAGCAGTTCTTC

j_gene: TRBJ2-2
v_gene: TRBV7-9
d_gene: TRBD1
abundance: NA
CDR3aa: CASSPRIRDRGSNTGELFF
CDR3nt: TGTGCCAGCAGCCCGCGCATCCGGGACAGGGGTTCTAACACCGGGGAGCTGTTTTTT

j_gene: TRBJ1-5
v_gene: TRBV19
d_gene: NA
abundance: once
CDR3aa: CATTTGSSNQPQHF
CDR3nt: TGTGCCACCACGACCGGATCCTCCAATCAGCCCCAGCATTTT

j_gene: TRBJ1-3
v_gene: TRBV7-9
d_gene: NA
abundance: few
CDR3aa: CASSPSGNTIYF
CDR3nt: TGTGCCAGCAGCCCCTCTGGAAACACCATATATTTT

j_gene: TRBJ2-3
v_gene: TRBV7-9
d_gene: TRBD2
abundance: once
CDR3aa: CASSLASGVRADTQYF
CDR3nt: TGTGCCAGCAGCTTAGCAAGCGGGGTGAGGGCAGATACGCAGTATTTT